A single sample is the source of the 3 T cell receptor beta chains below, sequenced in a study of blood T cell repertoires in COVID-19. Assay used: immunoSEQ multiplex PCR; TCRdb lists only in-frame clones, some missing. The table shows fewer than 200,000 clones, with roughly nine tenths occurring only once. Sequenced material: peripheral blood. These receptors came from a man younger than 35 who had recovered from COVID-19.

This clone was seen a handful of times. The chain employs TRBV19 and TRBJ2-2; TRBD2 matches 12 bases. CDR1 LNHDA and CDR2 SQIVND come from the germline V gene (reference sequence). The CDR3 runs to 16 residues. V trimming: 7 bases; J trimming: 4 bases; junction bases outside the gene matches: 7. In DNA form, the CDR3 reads TGTGCCAGTAATCCCGGACTAGCGGGGAGCACCGGGGAGCTGTTTTTT. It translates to CASNPGLAGSTGELFF.

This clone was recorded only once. The CDR3 bases are TGTGCTAGTGGATATAGCGGGAGGCCCCAAGAGACCCAGTACTTC. This codes for CASGYSGRPQETQYF. The chain couples TRBV12-5 to TRBJ2-5; TRBD2 aligns across 10 bases. Trimming at V came to 6 bases and at J to 1 base, leaving 5 bases not matched to a gene. The CDR3 extends over 15 amino acids. Looked up from germline, CDR1 is LGHNT and CDR2 is FRNRAP. Full variable domain (remainder filled in from reference TRBV12-5 and TRBJ2-5): DARVTQTPRHKVTEMGQEVTMRCQPILGHNTVFWYRQTMMQGLELLAYFRNRAPLDDSGMPKDRFSAEMPDATLATLKIQPSEPRDSAVYFCASGYSGRPQETQYFGPGTRLLVL.

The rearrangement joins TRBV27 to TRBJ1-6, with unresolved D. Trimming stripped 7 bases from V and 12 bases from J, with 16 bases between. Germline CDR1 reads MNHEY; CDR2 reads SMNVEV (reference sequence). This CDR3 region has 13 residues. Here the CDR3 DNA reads TGTGCCAGCACCATCGCAGGTGCAGGACCCCTCCACTTT. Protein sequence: CASTIAGAGPLHF.